Each of the 20 T cell receptor beta chains below was sequenced from the same sample in a study. TCRdb fed the 5' RACE reads into MiXCR, producing one record per CDR3 protein. The sample has about 6,700 distinct CDR3 sequences, around 50% seen once. Sequencing was done on a sample of naive CD4+ T cells sorted from a lymph node. Indicated subset: naive CD4+ T cells, CD4+CD45RA+CD25-. These receptors all stem from a female donor with breast cancer.

This clonotype was seen a few times. The gene calls are TRBV29-1 and TRBJ2-5; unclear D gene. Trimming removed 6 bases from V and 5 bases from J, with 13 bases in between. Germline CDR1 reads SQVTM; CDR2 reads ANQGSEA. The CDR3 has 12 residues. DNA of the CDR3: TGCAGCGTGGCCAGGCTGAGGGAGACCCAGTACTTC. Translated: CSVARLRETQYF.

This sequence joins TRBV20-1 and TRBJ1-3; weak D call: TRBD1 (5 bases). CDR1 is DFQATT and CDR2 is SNEGSKA in the germline V gene (reference sequence). This CDR3 contains 14 residues. V dropped 2 bases and J dropped 1 base, with 9 bases sitting between them. CDR3 bases: TGCAGTGCTAGACGGGGGGTTTCTGGAAACACCATATATTTT. This translates into CSARRGVSGNTIYF.

This clonotype was observed a single time. The V call is TRBV29-1, the J call TRBJ1-2; D is unclear. This CDR3 has 12 amino acids. Trimming cost V 3 bases and J 6 bases, with 11 bases left between them. Germline values: CDR1 SQVTM, CDR2 ANQGSEA. CDR3 sequence (DNA): TGCAGCGTTGAGGTTCCCAGACATGGCTACACCTTC. This gives the protein CSVEVPRHGYTF.

This clonotype has a handful of counts. The chain joins TRBV10-1 to TRBJ2-3, with D uncertain. Germline V gives CDR1 WNHNN, CDR2 SYGVQD (reference sequence). Trimming pared 4 bases from V and 0 bases from J, leaving 5 bases between. The CDR3 has 13 amino acids. The CDR3 region is CASSGESTDTQYF. The CDR3 DNA reads as TGCGCCAGCAGTGGGGAAAGCACAGATACGCAGTATTTT.

The chain combines TRBV6-6 with TRBJ1-4, with 8 bases that match TRBD1. The CDR3 consists of 15 residues. Germline CDR1 is MNHNY and CDR2 is SVGAGI (reference sequence). Unmatched junction bases numbered 8, after V lost 5 bases and J lost 6 bases. In nucleotides, the CDR3 is TGTGCCAGCAGTCGGGCGGGGACAGGTGATGAAAAACTGTTTTTT. This codes for CASSRAGTGDEKLFF.

V and J are TRBV7-6 and TRBJ2-1; 9 positions match TRBD1. The V segment lost 4 bases and the J segment 8 bases; nucleotides outside the gene matches: 6. This CDR3 has 14 amino acids. Germline V CDR1 and CDR2: SGHVS, FNYEAQ. The CDR3 protein is CASSSHGTGHEQFF. In DNA form, the CDR3 reads TGTGCCAGCAGCTCGCACGGGACAGGGCATGAGCAGTTCTTC.

The V and J genes are TRBV7-2 and TRBJ1-6; 7 bases agree with TRBD1. The CDR3 sequence is 13 residues long. V gave up 5 bases and J gave up 12 bases; unmatched junction bases: 7. Germline V gene lookup returns CDR1 SGHTA and CDR2 FQGNSA. The CDR3 nucleotides read TGTGCCAGCAGCCAGCCTACAGGGGAACCCCTCCACTTT. This gives the protein CASSQPTGEPLHF. Variable domain in full (rest from reference TRBV7-2 and TRBJ1-6): GAGVSQSPSNKVTEKGKDVELRCDPISGHTALYWYRQSLGQGLEFLIYFQGNSAPDKSGLPSDRFSAERTGGSVSTLTIQRTQQEDSAVYLCASSQPTGEPLHFGNGTRLTVT.

The sample holds a few counts of this clonotype. The chain employs TRBV20-1 and TRBJ2-3, with 9 positions matching TRBD2. V lost 6 bases, J lost 8 bases, and 27 bases stayed unmatched. Germline CDR1 reads DFQATT; CDR2 reads SNEGSKA (reference sequence). The CDR3 length is 19 residues. CDR3 sequence (DNA): TGCAGTGCCAGCGAAAGGACGTACACCCTTAGCGGGGGAACCGTTACGCAGTATTTT. This encodes CSASERTYTLSGGTVTQYF.

This chain uses TRBV20-1 with TRBJ1-2; D is uncertain. Looked up from germline, CDR1 is DFQATT and CDR2 is SNEGSKA (reference sequence). The CDR3 length is 13 residues. Trimming stripped 0 bases from V and 1 base from J, with 6 bases between. The CDR3 region has the DNA TGCAGTGCTAGAGACAAAAATAACTATGGCTACACCTTC. Translated, it gives CSARDKNNYGYTF.

This sequence joins TRBV6-1 and TRBJ1-1, with 7 nucleotides matching TRBD1. CDR3 length equals 14 residues. J gave up 3 bases and V 9 bases, and 10 bases lay outside the gene matches. CDR1 is MNHNS, CDR2 SASEGT, per germline. This CDR3 reads CASQTQGRDTEAFF. Here the CDR3 DNA reads TGTGCCAGTCAAACACAGGGGCGAGACACTGAAGCTTTCTTT.

The rearrangement joins TRBV3-1 to TRBJ2-7, with D hard to call. V lost 4 bases to trimming and J lost 5 bases, with 12 bases between them. The germline gives CDR1 LGHDT, CDR2 YNNKEL (reference sequence). This CDR3 contains 13 residues. Here the CDR3 reads CASSPSLVDEQYF. For the CDR3, the DNA is TGTGCCAGCAGCCCCTCGTTGGTTGACGAGCAGTACTTC.

The DNA for the CDR3 is TGTGCCAGCAAATTTTCACACCCGAACACTGAAGCTTTCTTT. Amino acids: CASKFSHPNTEAFF. The V and J genes are TRBV7-8 and TRBJ1-1; D is unresolved. Trimming removed 7 bases at V and 1 base at J, with 13 bases between. The CDR3 runs 14 residues. Germline-derived CDR1 and CDR2 are SGHVS and FQNEAQ. Drawing the rest from reference TRBV7-8 and TRBJ1-1, the complete variable domain is GAGVSQSPRYKVAKRGQDVALRCDPISGHVSLFWYQQALGQGPEFLTYFQNEAQLDKSGLPSDRFFAERPEGSVSTLKIQRTQQEDSAVYLCASKFSHPNTEAFFGQGTRLTVV.

This clonotype was seen more than once but under ten times. The chain uses TRBV12-3 or TRBV12-4 and TRBJ2-1; D not resolved. This CDR3 comprises 14 residues. The V end was cut by 3 bases, the J end by 3 bases, with 9 bases between. The CDR3 sequence: CASSFSPSYNEQFF. CDR3 bases: TGTGCCAGCAGTTTCAGCCCAAGCTACAATGAGCAGTTCTTC.

The gene calls are TRBV7-9 and TRBJ1-3; D is unclear. Between the trimmed V and J ends, which lost 3 bases and 0 bases, there was a span of 3 bases. The germline V gene has CDR1 SEHNR and CDR2 FQNEAQ (reference sequence). The CDR3 consists of 13 residues. The CDR3 loop is CASSLRSGNTIYF. CDR3 sequence (DNA): TGTGCCAGCAGCTTGCGCTCTGGAAACACCATATATTTT.

The chain couples TRBV12-3 or TRBV12-4 to TRBJ2-1; D is undetermined. The CDR3 extends over 12 amino acids. Trimming stripped 7 bases from V and 7 bases from J, with 11 bases between. CDR3 in amino acids: CASTRKSNEQFF. CDR3 DNA sequence: TGTGCCAGCACTCGAAAGTCAAATGAGCAGTTCTTC.

This clonotype was observed a handful of times. V usage is TRBV6-1 and J usage is TRBJ1-1; D gene uncertain. The germline V gene has CDR1 MNHNS and CDR2 SASEGT. V was pared by 7 bases and J by 6 bases, with 15 bases between. The CDR3 is made up of 13 amino acids. The CDR3 DNA sequence: TGTGCCAGCATAAGGAGGGCGGAGTCTGAAGCTTTCTTT. Translating it yields CASIRRAESEAFF.

This clonotype has a handful of counts. This chain links TRBV20-1 with TRBJ2-5; 7 bases agree with TRBD2. This CDR3 contains 15 residues. The V gene end was trimmed by 2 bases and the J gene end by 2 bases; junction bases not matched to a gene: 8. The germline CDR1 and CDR2 sequences are DFQATT and SNEGSKA (reference sequence). The CDR3 is CSARMGASGQETQYF. DNA for the CDR3: TGCAGTGCTAGAATGGGAGCTAGCGGTCAAGAGACCCAGTACTTC.

The CDR3 reads CASSGTDRGIDEQYF. CDR3 nucleotide sequence: TGTGCCAGCAGCGGGACGGACAGGGGTATCGACGAGCAGTACTTC. The V and J genes are TRBV6-5 and TRBJ2-7; 9 bases line up with TRBD1. The CDR3 has 15 amino acids. Germline values: CDR1 MNHEY, CDR2 SVGAGI. J gave up 5 bases and V 6 bases, and 11 bases lay outside the gene matches.

This clonotype was picked up a small number of times. This chain connects TRBV30 to TRBJ1-2; D uncertain. The germline V gene has CDR1 GTSNPN and CDR2 SVGIG (reference sequence). V gave up 2 bases and J gave up 3 bases, with 10 bases separating them. The CDR3 covers 13 residues. The CDR3 loop reads CAWSTALHYGYTF. The CDR3 DNA sequence: TGTGCCTGGAGTACCGCCCTACACTATGGCTACACCTTC. The whole variable domain, remainder taken from reference TRBV30 and TRBJ1-2, is SQTIHQWPATLVQPVGSPLSLECTVEGTSNPNLYWYRQAAGRGLQLLFYSVGIGQISSEVPQNLSASRPQDRQFILSSKKLLLSDSGFYLCAWSTALHYGYTFGSGTRLTVV.

This clonotype was detected only a few times. The rearrangement links TRBV28 to TRBJ2-1; D remains ambiguous. This CDR3 contains 12 residues. Trimming removed 3 bases at V and 8 bases at J, with 8 bases between. Germline V lookup: CDR1 MDHEN, CDR2 SYDVKM. The CDR3 sequence is CASSFSMDEQFF. Written as DNA, the CDR3 is TGTGCCAGCAGTTTTTCAATGGATGAGCAGTTCTTC.